The next 5 T cell receptor beta chains were all read from a single sample in a study of cytomegalovirus exposure and HLA in healthy donors. PCR amplification relied on 60 Vbeta primers (plus 13 Jbeta primers). Sequencing was performed with immunoSEQ multiplex PCR; in TCRdb, only in-frame clones are kept and a portion is missing. The sample lists 170,000 or so clones; around four fifths were seen once. Sequencing was carried out using PBMCs. These receptors originate from a woman aged 25 to 39 in good health and CMV-seronegative.

This chain joins TRBV18 and TRBJ1-5; possible D gene TRBD1, 5 bases. V shed 3 bases and J shed 3 bases, with 9 bases lying between them. Germline V CDR1 and CDR2: KGHSH, LQKENI. This CDR3 has 14 residues. In nucleotides, the CDR3 is TGTGCCAGCTCACCCCAGGGTTTCAATCAGCCCCAGCATTTT. This translates into CASSPQGFNQPQHF.

The chain joins TRBV28 to TRBJ1-6; TRBD1 matches 7 bases. This CDR3 has 14 amino acids. The ends lost 3 bases at V and 14 bases at J; junction bases unmatched: 10. From germline, CDR1 is MDHEN and CDR2 SYDVKM. The CDR3 region is CASSFPGQVQSLHF. For the CDR3, the DNA is TGTGCCAGCAGTTTTCCCGGACAGGTACAATCCCTCCACTTT.

This clone turned up a few times. Other nucleotide sequences in the sample specify the same CDR3. The chain has TRBV7-2 and TRBJ2-1; D may be TRBD2 (5 bases). V was shortened by 1 base and J by 7 bases, with 5 bases between the two germline ends. Looked up from germline, CDR1 is SGHTA and CDR2 is FQGNSA. The CDR3 consists of 12 residues. This CDR3 reads CASSLERNEQFF. DNA for the CDR3: TGTGCCAGCAGCTTAGAGCGGAATGAGCAGTTCTTC.

This clone was recorded only once. The chain uses TRBV7-9 and TRBJ1-1; TRBD1 matches 8 bases. The CDR3 consists of 14 residues. The trim removed 4 bases at V and 5 bases at J, leaving 6 bases unmatched. Germline CDR1 is SEHNR and CDR2 is FQNEAQ (reference sequence). The CDR3, as DNA: TGTGCCAGCAGCTCGCAGGGGGCTATGACTGAAGCTTTCTTT. This gives the protein CASSSQGAMTEAFF.

The rearrangement links TRBV18 to TRBJ2-5; D gene unclear. Germline assignment: CDR1 KGHSH and CDR2 LQKENI. The V end lost 3 bases, the J end lost 4 bases, and 9 bases lay between the germline ends. The CDR3 sequence is 13 residues long. CDR3 region: CASSPPSSETQYF. CDR3 bases: TGTGCCAGCTCACCTCCTTCTTCAGAGACCCAGTACTTC. Together with reference TRBV18 and TRBJ2-5, the CDR3 gives the full variable domain: NAGVMQNPRHLVRRRGQEARLRCSPMKGHSHVYWYRQLPEEGLKFMVYLQKENIIDESGMPKERFSAEFPKEGPSILRIQQVVRGDSAAYFCASSPPSSETQYFGPGTRLLVL.